This T cell receptor (beta chain) comes out of a study of T-cell memory formation after mild COVID-19. Study at large: TCR clusters were largely donor specific. The study, taken as a whole, reports: The pre-infection memory compartment contained some responding clones, suggesting cross-reactive memory joined. A second wave expanding day 15 to 37 was CD4+-biased; contracting clones were balanced.

Notes on this clonotype: Its antigen is unknown.

The CDR3 loop spans 15 amino acids. V trimming: 2 bases; J trimming: 8 bases; junction bases outside the gene matches: 8. TCRdb re-called the 5' RACE reads through MiXCR, storing one row per CDR3 protein. Among some 490,000 distinct CDR3 sequences listed, roughly 20% were seen once. Sample: PBMCs or a T cell subset sorted from them (not recorded which). This chain joins TRBV12-3 or TRBV12-4 and TRBJ2-4; 8 nucleotides line up with TRBD2. This TCR derives from an adult woman who had mild COVID-19 (a few samples of this study predate the infection). Cell type and time point are not known. DNA for the CDR3: TGTGCCAGCAGTTTAAGAAGCGGGAGAGGGGACATTCAGTACTTC. Protein: CASSLRSGRGDIQYF.